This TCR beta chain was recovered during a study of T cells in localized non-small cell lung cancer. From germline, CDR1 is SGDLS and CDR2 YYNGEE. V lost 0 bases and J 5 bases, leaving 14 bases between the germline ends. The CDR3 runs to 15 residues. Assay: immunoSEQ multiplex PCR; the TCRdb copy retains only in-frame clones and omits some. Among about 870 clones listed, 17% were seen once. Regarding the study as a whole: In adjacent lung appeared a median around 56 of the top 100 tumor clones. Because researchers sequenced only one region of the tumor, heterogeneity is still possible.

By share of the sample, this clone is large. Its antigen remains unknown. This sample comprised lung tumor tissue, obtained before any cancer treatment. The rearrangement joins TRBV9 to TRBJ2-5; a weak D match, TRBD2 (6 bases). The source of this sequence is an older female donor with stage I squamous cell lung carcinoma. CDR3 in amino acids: CASSVAGGLEETQYF. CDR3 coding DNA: TGTGCCAGCAGCGTAGCTGGGGGGTTGGAGGAGACCCAGTACTTC.